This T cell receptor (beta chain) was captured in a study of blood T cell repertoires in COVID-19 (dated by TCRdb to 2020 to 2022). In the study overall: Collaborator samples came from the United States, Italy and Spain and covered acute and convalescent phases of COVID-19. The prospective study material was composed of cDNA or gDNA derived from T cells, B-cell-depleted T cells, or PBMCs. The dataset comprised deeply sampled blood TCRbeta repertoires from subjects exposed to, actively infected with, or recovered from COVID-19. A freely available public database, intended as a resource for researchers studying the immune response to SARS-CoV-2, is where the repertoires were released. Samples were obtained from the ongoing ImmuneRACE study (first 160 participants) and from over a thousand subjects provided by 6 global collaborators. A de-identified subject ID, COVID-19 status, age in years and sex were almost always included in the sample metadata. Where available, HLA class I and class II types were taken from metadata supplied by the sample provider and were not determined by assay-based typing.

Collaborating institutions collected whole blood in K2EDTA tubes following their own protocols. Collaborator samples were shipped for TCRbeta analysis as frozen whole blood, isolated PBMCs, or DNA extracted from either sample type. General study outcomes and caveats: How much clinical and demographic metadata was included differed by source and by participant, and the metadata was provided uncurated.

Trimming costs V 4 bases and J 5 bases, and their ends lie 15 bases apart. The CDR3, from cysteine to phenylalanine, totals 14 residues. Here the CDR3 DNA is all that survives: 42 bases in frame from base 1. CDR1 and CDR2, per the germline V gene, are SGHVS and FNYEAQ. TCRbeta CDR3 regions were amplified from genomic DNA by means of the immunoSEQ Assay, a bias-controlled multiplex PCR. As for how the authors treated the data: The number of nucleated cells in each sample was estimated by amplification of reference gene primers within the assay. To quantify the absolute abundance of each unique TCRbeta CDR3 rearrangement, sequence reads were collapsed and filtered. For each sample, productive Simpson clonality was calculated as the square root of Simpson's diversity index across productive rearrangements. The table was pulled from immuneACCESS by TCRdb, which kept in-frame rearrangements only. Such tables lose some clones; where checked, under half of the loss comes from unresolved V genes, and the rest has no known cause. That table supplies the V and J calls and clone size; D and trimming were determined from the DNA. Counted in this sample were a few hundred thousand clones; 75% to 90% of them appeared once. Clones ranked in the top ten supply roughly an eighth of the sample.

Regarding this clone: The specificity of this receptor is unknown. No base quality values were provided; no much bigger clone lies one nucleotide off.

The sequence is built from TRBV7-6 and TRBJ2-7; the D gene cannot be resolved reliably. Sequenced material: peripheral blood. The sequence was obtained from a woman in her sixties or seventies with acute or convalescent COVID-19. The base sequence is TGTGCCAGCAGCTACGACCCAACCACTAACGAGCAGTACTTC. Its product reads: CASSYDPTTNEQYF.